This TCR beta chain was identified in a study of identifying expanded T cells in peripheral blood. There are a few counts of this clone. Its specificity is unknown. The assay was immunoSEQ multiplex PCR, and TCRdb's table has in-frame clones only and misses some. The sample lists approximately 58,000 clones, roughly 89% occurring once. Overall study findings and caveats: Across healthy donors, higher total template counts meant significantly greater roughly 2-week count variance. Technical replicates showed roughly 1.2 changed clones; approximately two weeks approximately 15; four weeks 19.

This CDR3 has 13 residues. CDR1 is SNHLY and CDR2 is FYNNEI in the germline V gene. Deletions cut 4 bases from V and 8 bases from J, with 11 bases between. V is TRBV2 and J is TRBJ1-4; D unresolved. The sequenced material came from blood. The sequence was collected from a person aged 18 to 75 in good health. CDR3 DNA: TGTGCCAGCAGTGCTGAGAATGACGAAAAACTGTTTTTT. Translated: CASSAENDEKLFF.